Shown below are 6 T cell receptor beta chains from a single sample sequenced in a study of CD8+CD57+ T cells in acquired aplastic anemia. It was patients with CD8+CD57+ cell expansion by flow cytometry who were chosen for sequencing. Genomic DNA templated the TCR beta VDJ and CDR3 profiling. TCRdb recomputed calls from the reads with MiXCR, one row per CDR3 protein. The sample yields some 180,000 distinct CDR3 sequences, roughly three fifths seen once. Sample: sorted CD4+, CD8+, or CD8+CD57+ T cells (not recorded which) from PBMCs. These receptors all stem from a human donor with aplastic anemia.

The CDR3 coding sequence is TGCAGCGTCCGAGCGGGGGGCGAAGTCACCGGGGAGCTGTTTTTT. Its translation: CSVRAGGEVTGELFF. The chain recombines TRBV29-1 with TRBJ2-2; TRBD2 matches 9 bases. CDR3 length: 15 amino acids. Per germline, CDR1 SQVTM and CDR2 ANQGSEA. V shed 6 bases and J 4 bases; nucleotides not matched to a gene: 9.

A few counts support this clonotype. The chain uses TRBV11-2 and TRBJ2-7; maybe TRBD1 (6 bases). The CDR3 runs to 15 residues. The germline gives CDR1 SGHAT, CDR2 FQNNGV. Trimming cost V 4 bases and J 3 bases, with 16 bases left between them. In DNA, the CDR3 is TGTGCCAGCAGCTACCGTCGGACAGAGAGCTACGAGCAGTACTTC. Translation: CASSYRRTESYEQYF.

V is TRBV5-6 and J is TRBJ1-1, with a tentative D call TRBD1 (5 bases). The CDR3 has 16 residues. V lost 0 bases and J 0 bases, leaving 12 bases between the germline ends. Germline lookup yields CDR1 SGHDT and CDR2 YYEEEE. Written as DNA, the CDR3 is TGTGCCAGCAGCTTGGGTGGGGGAGGGATGAACACTGAAGCTTTCTTT. It is translated as CASSLGGGGMNTEAFF. The variable domain in full, with the rest retrieved from reference TRBV5-6 and TRBJ1-1, is DAGVTQSPTHLIKTRGQQVTLRCSPKSGHDTVSWYQQALGQGPQFIFQYYEEEERQRGNFPDRFSGHQFPNYSSELNVNALLLGDSALYLCASSLGGGGMNTEAFFGQGTRLTVV.

The V and J genes are TRBV7-9 and TRBJ2-7, with 9 bases fitting TRBD1. The length of the CDR3 is 14 residues. Germline-derived CDR1 and CDR2 are SEHNR and FQNEAQ (reference sequence). V shed 2 bases, J shed 3 bases, and the junction held 2 bases outside the gene matches. The chain's CDR3 is CASSLWGQGYEQYF. As DNA, the CDR3 is TGTGCCAGCAGCTTATGGGGACAGGGCTACGAGCAGTACTTC.

This clonotype showed up many times. The V and J genes are TRBV5-8 and TRBJ2-1, with a weak D call TRBD1 (6 bases). The CDR3 consists of 14 residues. Trimming removed 6 bases at V and 3 bases at J, with 13 bases between. Germline V gene sequence: CDR1 SGHTS, CDR2 YDEGEE. CDR3 amino acids: CASTTWDNYNEQFF. The CDR3 nucleotides read TGTGCCAGCACCACCTGGGACAACTACAATGAGCAGTTCTTC.

This clonotype was seen repeatedly, ten times or more. This chain joins TRBV2 and TRBJ2-3; D gene ambiguous. V was pared by 1 base and J by 1 base, with 9 bases between. Germline CDR1 SNHLY, CDR2 FYNNEI. This CDR3 region has 15 residues. The DNA of the CDR3 is TGTGCCAGCAGTGAAGAGGGCTGGGGCACAGATACGCAGTATTTT. This encodes CASSEEGWGTDTQYF.